This T cell receptor (beta chain) was documented in a study of CDR3 diversity in severe acne. TCRdb analysed the PCR reads with MiXCR anew, one entry per CDR3 protein. The data contain approximately 77,000 distinct CDR3 sequences, about half of them seen just once; the ten biggest clones take up approximately 10%. The CDR3 is 14 residues long. Unmatched junction bases numbered 10, after V lost 4 bases and J lost 7 bases. Germline CDR1 reads MNHEY; CDR2 reads SMNVEV (reference sequence). V gene TRBV27 combines with J gene TRBJ2-7, with 7 bases that match TRBD2. Sample: blood. This TCR derives from a male donor with severe acne vulgaris. The CDR3 spells CASSSNPTSWEQYF. For the CDR3, the DNA is TGTGCCAGCAGTTCTAATCCGACTAGCTGGGAGCAGTACTTC.